The 8 T cell receptor beta chains below were found in one sample sequenced in a study of T cell repertoires in cytomegalovirus infection. Which antigens these TCRs recognize remains unknown. TCRdb analysed the reads with MiXCR anew, one entry per CDR3 protein. The sample lists hundreds of thousands of distinct CDR3 sequences; around 32% were seen once. Sequencing used cultured CD8+ T cells from PBMCs, obtained from culture after CMV antigen stimulation. All receptors derive from a human donor in good health (CMV status not recorded). Some clones in this sample may be carry-over from other donors' samples.

This chain joins TRBV7-9 and TRBJ1-1; no clear D gene. CDR3 length: 15 residues. The ends were cut back, 7 bases at V and 1 base at J, with 16 bases in the middle. Germline V gene data show CDR1 as SEHNR and CDR2 as FQNEAQ (reference sequence). CDR3 DNA sequence: TGTGCCAGCACCTCAGAGGTGGGATGGAACACTGAAGCTTTCTTT. As protein: CASTSEVGWNTEAFF. Filled out from reference TRBV7-9 and TRBJ1-1, the complete variable domain reads DTGVSQNPRHKITKRGQNVTFRCDPISEHNRLYWYRQTLGQGPEFLTYFQNEAQLEKSRLLSDRFSAERPKGSFSTLEIQRTEQGDSAMYLCASTSEVGWNTEAFFGQGTRLTVV.

The rearrangement joins TRBV7-9 to TRBJ2-1, with 8 positions matching TRBD2. V shed 10 bases and J 0 bases; nucleotides not matched to a gene: 8. Per germline, CDR1 SEHNR and CDR2 FQNEAQ (reference sequence). CDR3 length: 15 residues. CDR3 bases: TGTGCCATCGAGGCGGGGGGTTTCTCCTACAATGAGCAGTTCTTC. Its protein is CAIEAGGFSYNEQFF. Full variable domain (missing parts from reference TRBV7-9 and TRBJ2-1): DTGVSQNPRHKITKRGQNVTFRCDPISEHNRLYWYRQTLGQGPEFLTYFQNEAQLEKSRLLSDRFSAERPKGSFSTLEIQRTEQGDSAMYLCAIEAGGFSYNEQFFGPGTRLTVL.

The chain has TRBV6-6 and TRBJ2-5; TRBD2 aligns across 7 bases. This CDR3 spans 15 amino acids. Germline V gene data show CDR1 as MNHNY and CDR2 as SVGAGI (reference sequence). Trimming removed 6 bases from V and 1 base from J; junction bases left unmatched: 8. DNA for the CDR3: TGTGCCAGCAGCCGTTCGGGGGGTCCCCAAGAGACCCAGTACTTC. Translating it yields CASSRSGGPQETQYF.

This clonotype was seen more than once but under ten times. The chain's CDR3 is CASGDGTPIGTDTQYF. CDR3 sequence (DNA): TGTGCCAGCGGCGACGGGACTCCTATCGGGACAGATACGCAGTATTTT. The chain has TRBV6-1 and TRBJ2-3, with D perhaps matching TRBD2 (6 bases). This CDR3 spans 16 amino acids. Germline CDR1 MNHNS, CDR2 SASEGT. Trimming pared 8 bases from V and 3 bases from J, leaving 21 bases between.

The rearrangement links TRBV12-3 or TRBV12-4 to TRBJ2-3; 10 nucleotides match TRBD2. The CDR3 extends over 18 amino acids. V trimming: 7 bases; J trimming: 1 base; junction bases outside the gene matches: 14. The CDR3 DNA reads as TGTGCCAGCACCCTTGCTAGCGGGGGCTTTTCGGGCACAGATACGCAGTATTTT. Translation gives CASTLASGGFSGTDTQYF.

This clonotype appeared a few times. V and J are TRBV12-3 or TRBV12-4 and TRBJ2-7; 9 bases are a match to TRBD1. This CDR3 region has 15 residues. V gave up 6 bases and J gave up 0 bases; unmatched junction bases: 6. The CDR3 nucleotides read TGTGCCAGCAGGTCGGGACAGGGCTTCTCCTACGAGCAGTACTTC. It specifies CASRSGQGFSYEQYF.

The rearrangement links TRBV5-4 to TRBJ2-5, with 7 positions matching TRBD1. The CDR3 contains 13 residues. Looked up from germline, CDR1 is SGHNT and CDR2 is YYREEE (reference sequence). V lost 6 bases and J lost 1; bases outside the gene matches: 3. The CDR3 nucleotides read TGTGCCAGCACTGGACAGGCCCAAGAGACCCAGTACTTC. Amino acids: CASTGQAQETQYF.

This clonotype was found a few times. The chain combines TRBV27 with TRBJ2-3, with 9 bases lining up with TRBD1. The V and J ends lost 6 bases and 2 bases, in that order; junction bases with no gene match: 6. The CDR3 has 15 amino acids. Germline CDR1 MNHEY, CDR2 SMNVEV (reference sequence). The CDR3 spells CASRARDRVTDTQYF. CDR3 nucleotides: TGTGCCAGCAGAGCTCGGGACAGGGTCACAGATACGCAGTATTTT.